This TCR beta chain was captured by sequencing in a study of blood T cell repertoires in COVID-19. Turning to the study itself: The cDNA or gDNA used as material had been derived from T cells, B-cell-depleted T cells, or PBMCs.

Study processing details: How many nucleated cells were present was estimated from reference gene primer amplification. Sequencing was performed with immunoSEQ multiplex PCR; in TCRdb, only in-frame clones are kept and a portion is missing. That table is the source of V, J and clone size, and D and trimming were worked out from the DNA. The sample lists more than 90,000 clones, roughly 85% occurring once. V lost 3 bases and J lost 5, with 9 bases in between. The CDR3 covers 12 residues. CDR1 is GTSNPN, CDR2 SVGIG, per germline (reference sequence). This TCR was sampled from a man in his forties with acute or convalescent COVID-19. Material: peripheral blood. The V call is TRBV30, the J call TRBJ2-3; D may be TRBD2 (6 bases). The CDR3 DNA reads TGTGCCTGGAGCACGCGGGGAGATACGCAGTATTTT. Its translation: CAWSTRGDTQYF.